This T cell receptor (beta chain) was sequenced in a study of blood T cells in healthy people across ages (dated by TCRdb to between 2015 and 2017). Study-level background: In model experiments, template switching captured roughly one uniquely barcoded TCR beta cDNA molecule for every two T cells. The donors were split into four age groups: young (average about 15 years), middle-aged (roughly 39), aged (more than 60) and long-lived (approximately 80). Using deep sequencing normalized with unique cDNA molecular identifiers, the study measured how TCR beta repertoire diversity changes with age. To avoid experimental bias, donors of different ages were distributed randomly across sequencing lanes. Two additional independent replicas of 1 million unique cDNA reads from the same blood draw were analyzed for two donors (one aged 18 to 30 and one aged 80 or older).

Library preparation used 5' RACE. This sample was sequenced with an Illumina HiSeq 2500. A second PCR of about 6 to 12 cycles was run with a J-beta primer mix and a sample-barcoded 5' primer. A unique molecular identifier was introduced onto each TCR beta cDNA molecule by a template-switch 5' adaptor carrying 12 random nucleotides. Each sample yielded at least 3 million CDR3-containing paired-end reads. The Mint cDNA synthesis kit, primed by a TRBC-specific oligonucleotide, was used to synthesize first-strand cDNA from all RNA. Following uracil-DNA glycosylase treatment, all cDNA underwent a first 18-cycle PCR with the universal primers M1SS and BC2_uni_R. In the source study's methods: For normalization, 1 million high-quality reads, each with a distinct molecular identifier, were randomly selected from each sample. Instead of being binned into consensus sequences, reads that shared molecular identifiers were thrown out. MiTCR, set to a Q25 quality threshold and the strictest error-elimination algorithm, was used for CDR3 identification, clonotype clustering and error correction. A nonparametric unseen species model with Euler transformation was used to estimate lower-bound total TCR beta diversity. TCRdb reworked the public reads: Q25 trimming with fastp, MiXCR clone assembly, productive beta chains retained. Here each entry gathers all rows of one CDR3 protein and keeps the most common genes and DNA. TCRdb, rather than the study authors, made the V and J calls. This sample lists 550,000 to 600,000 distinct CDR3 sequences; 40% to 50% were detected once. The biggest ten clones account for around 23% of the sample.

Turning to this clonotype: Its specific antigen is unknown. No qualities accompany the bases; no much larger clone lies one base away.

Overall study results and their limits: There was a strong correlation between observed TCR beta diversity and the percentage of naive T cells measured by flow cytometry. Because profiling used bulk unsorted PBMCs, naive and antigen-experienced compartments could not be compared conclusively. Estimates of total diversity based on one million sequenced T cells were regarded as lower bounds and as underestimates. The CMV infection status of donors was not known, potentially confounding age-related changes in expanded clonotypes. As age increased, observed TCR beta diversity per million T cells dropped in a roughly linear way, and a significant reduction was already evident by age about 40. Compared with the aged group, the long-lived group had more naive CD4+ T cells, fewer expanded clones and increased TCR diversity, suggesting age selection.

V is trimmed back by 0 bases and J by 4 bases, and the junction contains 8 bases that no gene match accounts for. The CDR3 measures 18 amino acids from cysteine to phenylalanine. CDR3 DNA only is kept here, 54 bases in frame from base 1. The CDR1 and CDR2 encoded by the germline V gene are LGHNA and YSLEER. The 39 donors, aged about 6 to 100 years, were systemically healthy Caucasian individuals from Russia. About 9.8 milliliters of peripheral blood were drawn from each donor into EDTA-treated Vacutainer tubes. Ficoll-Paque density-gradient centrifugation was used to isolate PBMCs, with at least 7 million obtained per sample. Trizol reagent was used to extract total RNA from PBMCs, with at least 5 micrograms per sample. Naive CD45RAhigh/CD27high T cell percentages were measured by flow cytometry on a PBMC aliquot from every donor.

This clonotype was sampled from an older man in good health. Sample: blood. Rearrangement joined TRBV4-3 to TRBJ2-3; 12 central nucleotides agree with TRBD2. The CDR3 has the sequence CASSQDLTSGGLADTQYF. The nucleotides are TGCGCCAGCAGCCAAGACCTCACTAGCGGGGGGTTGGCAGATACGCAGTATTTT.